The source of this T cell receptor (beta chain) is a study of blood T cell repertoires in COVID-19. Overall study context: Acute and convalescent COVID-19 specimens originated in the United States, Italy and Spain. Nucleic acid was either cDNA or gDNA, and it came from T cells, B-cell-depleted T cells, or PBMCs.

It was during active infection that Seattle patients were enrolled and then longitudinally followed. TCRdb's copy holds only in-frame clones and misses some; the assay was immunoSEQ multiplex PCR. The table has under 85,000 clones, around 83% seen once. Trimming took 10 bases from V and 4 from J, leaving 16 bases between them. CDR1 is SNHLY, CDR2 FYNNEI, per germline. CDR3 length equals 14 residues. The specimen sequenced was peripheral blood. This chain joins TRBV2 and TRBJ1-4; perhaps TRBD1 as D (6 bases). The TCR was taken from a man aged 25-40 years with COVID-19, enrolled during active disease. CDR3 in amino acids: CAIARGASNEKLFF. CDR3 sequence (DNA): TGTGCCATAGCCAGGGGCGCGAGTAATGAAAAACTGTTTTTT. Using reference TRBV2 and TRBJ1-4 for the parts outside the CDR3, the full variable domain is EPEVTQTPSHQVTQMGQEVILRCVPISNHLYFYWYRQILGQKVEFLVSFYNNEISEKSEIFDDQFSVERPDGSNFTLKIRSTKLEDSAMYFCAIARGASNEKLFFGSGTQLSVL.